Only a few counts were recorded for the clone carrying this T cell receptor (beta chain). The table came from immunoSEQ multiplex PCR; TCRdb's copy has only in-frame clones and leaves some out. Altogether 630,000 or so clones are present, 70% to 90% being singletons, with the ten largest covering roughly 0.0089%. The V segment lost 5 bases and the J segment 0 bases; nucleotides outside the gene matches: 13. Germline values: CDR1 SEHNR, CDR2 FQNEAQ (reference sequence). There are 17 residues in the CDR3. These data originate in a study of shared T cell receptors in the human thymus. These data are also associated with another study on human thymus T cells. From that paper: Corrective heart surgery yielded the resections from which the thymus tissue came. Use of V and J genes seemed skewed within the thymic and blood repertoires.

The clonotype was recovered from a boy under two years old with a congenital heart defect. The specimen sequenced was thymocytes. V and J are TRBV7-9 and TRBJ2-7; 7 nucleotides line up with TRBD1. The CDR3 protein is CASSPLRGQVSSYEQYF. The CDR3 DNA reads TGTGCCAGCAGCCCCCTAAGGGGGCAGGTGAGCTCCTACGAGCAGTACTTC.